The rows below give T cell receptor beta chains drawn from one sample of a study of cytomegalovirus exposure and HLA in healthy donors. Clones were read by immunoSEQ multiplex PCR, and TCRdb kept only the in-frame ones, dropping some. The table records 150,000 to 200,000 clones, 70% to 80% of them present only once. Sequencing was carried out using PBMCs. All receptors derive from a man in his fifties in good health and CMV-seropositive. Both conserved end residues are part of each CDR3. Fields, in order: clone size, D gene, V gene, J gene, CDR3 protein, CDR3 DNA. A D gene is named only where the DNA matches it firmly. Size values are once, few and many counts, or a class for expanded clones, and some rows have none.

-	-	TRBV7-9	TRBJ2-7	CASSPATSYEQYF	TGTGCCAGCAGCCCAGCGACTAGCTACGAGCAGTACTTC
few	-	TRBV19	TRBJ1-6	CASRRSIRSPLHF	TGTGCCAGTAGGAGAAGCATAAGATCACCCCTCCACTTT
-	-	TRBV7-8	TRBJ2-7	CASSLVLAPTYEQYF	TGTGCCAGCAGCTTAGTTCTAGCGCCGACCTACGAGCAGTACTTC
-	TRBD2	TRBV11-2	TRBJ2-2	CASSPQVRAGEKLFF	TGTGCCAGCAGCCCTCAAGTTCGAGCGGGGGAGAAGCTGTTTTTT
-	-	TRBV4-3	TRBJ1-2	CASSQAAGGGGYTF	TGCGCCAGCAGCCAAGCTGCGGGGGGGGGTGGCTACACCTTC
-	TRBD1	TRBV14	TRBJ2-7	CASRKGGTGRYEQYF	TGTGCCAGCAGGAAAGGGGGGACAGGGCGGTACGAGCAGTACTTC
-	TRBD2	TRBV7-2	TRBJ2-7	CASSLAWGGASYEQYF	TGTGCCAGCAGCTTAGCCTGGGGAGGGGCTTCCTACGAGCAGTACTTC
-	-	TRBV2	TRBJ2-7	CASSDRQLYTYEQYF	TGTGCCAGCAGTGATCGACAGTTGTACACCTACGAGCAGTACTTC
-	-	TRBV11-2	TRBJ1-3	CASSFSSGNTIYF	TGTGCCAGCAGCTTCTCCTCTGGAAACACCATATATTTT
few	-	TRBV6-1	TRBJ2-5	CASSPQETQYF	TGTGCCAGCAGTCCTCAAGAGACCCAGTACTTC
-	TRBD1	TRBV10-3	TRBJ2-1	CAISERQGFDEQFF	TGTGCCATCAGTGAGCGACAGGGGTTTGATGAGCAGTTCTTC
few	-	TRBV4-1	TRBJ1-5	CASSQGDRTSNQPQHF	TGCGCCAGCAGCCAAGGCGACAGGACTAGCAATCAGCCCCAGCATTTT
-	-	TRBV30	TRBJ1-6	CAWNPLGGSPLHF	TGTGCCTGGAACCCTCTGGGGGGTTCACCCCTCCACTTT
-	TRBD1	TRBV5-1	TRBJ1-6	CASQGTGGGSPLHF	TGCGCCAGCCAGGGGACAGGCGGGGGTTCACCCCTCCACTTT
-	-	TRBV2	TRBJ2-3	CASATGTYKTDTQYF	TGTGCCAGCGCAACCGGGACATACAAGACAGATACGCAGTATTTT
-	TRBD1	TRBV7-3	TRBJ2-1	CASSGTGGEQFF	TGTGCCAGCAGCGGGACAGGGGGCGAGCAGTTCTTC
-	-	TRBV23-1	TRBJ1-5	CASSLKCGSSNQPQHF	TGCGCCAGCAGCCTGAAGTGCGGATCTAGCAATCAGCCCCAGCATTTT
-	TRBD1	TRBV6-6	TRBJ2-7	CASSTRTGPCEQYF	TGTGCCAGCAGTACCCGGACAGGGCCCTGCGAGCAGTACTTC
once	TRBD1	TRBV9	TRBJ1-5	CASSVVVTGSQGPQHF	TGTGCCAGCAGCGTAGTGGTGACAGGGTCCCAGGGGCCCCAGCATTTT
-	TRBD2	TRBV9	TRBJ2-5	CASSVGSGGAVETQYF	TGTGCCAGCAGCGTAGGGAGCGGGGGGGCCGTAGAGACCCAGTACTTC
few	TRBD1	TRBV5-1	TRBJ1-1	CASSLQGARNTEAFF	TGCGCCAGCAGCTTGCAGGGGGCGCGAAACACTGAAGCTTTCTTT
-	TRBD1	TRBV5-1	TRBJ1-1	CASSLGTGEGDTEAFF	TGCGCCAGCAGCTTGGGGACAGGGGAGGGTGACACTGAAGCTTTCTTT
-	TRBD2	TRBV4-2	TRBJ2-3	CASSQDLAGGTDTQYF	TGTGCCAGCAGCCAAGATTTAGCGGGAGGCACAGATACGCAGTATTTT
-	TRBD1	TRBV4-3	TRBJ2-7	CASSPSGQTAYEQYF	TGCGCCAGCAGCCCGTCGGGACAGACCGCCTACGAGCAGTACTTC
-	-	TRBV6-1	TRBJ2-1	CASSERGLPHNEQFF	TGTGCCAGCAGTGAAAGGGGCTTGCCGCACAATGAGCAGTTCTTC
-	TRBD1	TRBV18	TRBJ2-7	CASSPGVWTGREQYF	TGTGCCAGCTCACCAGGGGTGTGGACAGGGAGGGAGCAGTACTTC
-	TRBD1	TRBV5-6	TRBJ2-4	CASSDLRTGGYLAKNIQYF	TGTGCCAGCAGCGATCTCCGGACAGGGGGATACTTAGCCAAAAACATTCAGTACTTC
-	-	TRBV2	TRBJ1-1	CASSDQWNTEAFF	TGTGCCAGCAGTGACCAGTGGAACACTGAAGCTTTCTTT
-	TRBD1	TRBV7-6	TRBJ2-1	CASSKQPGQGTNEQFF	TGTGCCAGCAGTAAACAGCCGGGACAGGGTACGAATGAGCAGTTCTTC
-	TRBD2	TRBV7-2	TRBJ2-2	CASSLMRLANTGELFF	TGTGCCAGCAGCTTAATGCGACTAGCTAACACCGGGGAGCTGTTTTTT
-	-	TRBV19	TRBJ1-5	CASSIRWGRDQPQHF	TGTGCCAGTAGTATTAGGTGGGGCAGGGATCAGCCCCAGCATTTT
-	TRBD1	TRBV4-3	TRBJ2-7	CASSQDRGLIYEQYF	TGCGCCAGCAGCCAAGACAGGGGGTTAATCTACGAGCAGTACTTC
-	TRBD1	TRBV27	TRBJ2-7	CASSLSQGNEQYF	TGTGCCAGCAGTTTATCACAGGGGAACGAGCAGTACTTC
-	-	TRBV5-5	TRBJ1-1	CASSLQRRGPRTEAFF	TGTGCCAGCAGCTTACAAAGGAGGGGCCCGCGGACTGAAGCTTTCTTT
few	-	TRBV5-6	TRBJ1-5	CASSTFVTASNQPQHF	TGTGCCAGCAGTACCTTTGTAACAGCCAGCAATCAGCCCCAGCATTTT
once	TRBD1	TRBV6-5	TRBJ2-7	CASSYSGQISEQYF	TGTGCCAGCAGTTACTCGGGACAGATTTCCGAGCAGTACTTC
-	-	TRBV27	TRBJ2-7	CATWGGLEQYF	TGTGCCACCTGGGGGGGCCTCGAGCAGTACTTC
-	TRBD1	TRBV29-1	TRBJ2-1	CSVKVDRYIEQFF	TGCAGCGTTAAGGTGGACAGGTACATCGAGCAGTTCTTC
-	TRBD1	TRBV29-1	TRBJ1-5	CSVKQGASQPQHF	TGCAGCGTGAAACAGGGGGCGAGCCAGCCCCAGCATTTT
-	TRBD1	TRBV5-1	TRBJ2-1	CASSDGTGVNEQFF	TGCGCCAGCAGCGACGGGACAGGGGTCAATGAGCAGTTCTTC
-	-	TRBV7-9	TRBJ1-5	CASSYQGQPQHF	TGTGCCAGCAGCTACCAGGGACAACCCCAGCATTTT
-	TRBD1	TRBV4-2	TRBJ1-5	CASSQGQGYGAQHF	TGTGCCAGCAGCCAAGGACAGGGGTACGGAGCCCAGCATTTT
-	-	TRBV5-4	TRBJ2-5	CASSLGGGAQETQYF	TGTGCCAGCAGCTTGGGAGGGGGGGCCCAAGAGACCCAGTACTTC
-	-	TRBV4-3	TRBJ1-4	CASSQDLGQINEKLFF	TGCGCCAGCAGCCAAGACCTGGGGCAGATTAATGAAAAACTGTTTTTT
-	-	TRBV5-1	TRBJ1-3	CASTGGRGNTIYF	TGCGCCAGCACCGGGGGTAGAGGAAACACCATATATTTT
-	TRBD1	TRBV18	TRBJ1-3	CASSPGQLTMNTIYF	TGTGCCAGCTCCCCGGGACAGTTGACGATGAACACCATATATTTT
-	-	TRBV2	TRBJ2-3	CASSHEKDTGPSTDTQYF	TGTGCCAGCAGCCACGAGAAGGACACAGGGCCAAGCACAGATACGCAGTATTTT
-	-	TRBV5-8	TRBJ2-6	CASSLWGTPDPGANVLTF	TGTGCCAGCAGTTTGTGGGGCACCCCAGACCCTGGGGCCAACGTCCTGACTTTC
-	TRBD1	TRBV28	TRBJ1-5	CASTWTGHQPQHF	TGTGCCAGCACTTGGACAGGCCATCAGCCCCAGCATTTT
-	TRBD1	TRBV30	TRBJ1-6	CAWNPGQGGASPLHF	TGTGCCTGGAATCCCGGACAGGGGGGTGCCTCACCCCTCCACTTT
-	-	TRBV7-8	TRBJ2-3	CASSLALGAADTQYF	TGTGCCAGCAGCTTAGCGTTGGGGGCTGCAGATACGCAGTATTTT
-	-	TRBV7-3	TRBJ2-3	CASSSVGGWSTDTQYF	TGTGCCAGCAGCTCCGTTGGGGGCTGGAGCACAGATACGCAGTATTTT